A single sample gave rise to the 31 T cell receptor beta chains below, sequenced in a study of naive CD8 T cells in extremely preterm neonates. The method was immunoSEQ multiplex PCR; TCRdb's version includes in-frame clones alone and lacks a portion of them. Here the sample spans tens of thousands of clones, about 87% being singletons. These receptors have no known antigen. Extremely preterm births at roughly 22-27 weeks of gestation supplied the samples. Study outcomes and limitations: Compared with older groups, preterm CDR3s were shorter, with fewer N additions and less trimming.

Sequenced: naive CD8+ T cells from cord blood. The receptors were gathered from a boy who was born preterm.

On this clone itself: Other DNA sequences in this sample translate to the same CDR3. The chain links TRBV7-3 to TRBJ2-1, with 7 bases aligning to TRBD1. J gave up 2 bases and V 3 bases, and 1 base lay outside the gene matches. The CDR3 consists of 14 residues. Germline V CDR1 and CDR2: SGHTA, FQGTGA. The CDR3 DNA follows: TGTGCCAGCAGCTTGCAGGGGGCCTACAATGAGCAGTTCTTC. Translating it yields CASSLQGAYNEQFF. Using reference TRBV7-3 and TRBJ2-1 for the parts outside the CDR3, the full variable domain is GAGVSQTPSNKVTEKGKYVELRCDPISGHTALYWYRQSLGQGPEFLIYFQGTGAADDSGLPNDRFFAVRPEGSVSTLKIQRTERGDSAVYLCASSLQGAYNEQFFGPGTRLTVL.

This rearrangement joins TRBV7-3 to TRBJ2-3; tentatively, D is TRBD2 (6 bases). V was clipped by 3 bases and J by 5 bases, with 9 bases between them. Germline V lookup: CDR1 SGHTA, CDR2 FQGTGA. The CDR3 has 13 residues. The CDR3 DNA is TGTGCCAGCAGCTTGGAGGGGATAGATACGCAGTATTTT. As protein: CASSLEGIDTQYF.

The chain is built from TRBV19 and TRBJ1-4; D might be TRBD1 (5 bases). The germline gives CDR1 LNHDA, CDR2 SQIVND (reference sequence). CDR3 size: 13 residues. Trimming removed 7 bases at V and 0 bases at J, with 6 bases between. The CDR3 region has the DNA TGTGCCAGTACGGACACAACTAATGAAAAACTGTTTTTT. The encoded protein is CASTDTTNEKLFF.

The chain links TRBV7-8 to TRBJ1-1, with 9 bases lining up with TRBD1. From germline, CDR1 is SGHVS and CDR2 FQNEAQ. The length of the CDR3 is 14 residues. The ends lost 1 base at V and 4 bases at J; junction bases unmatched: 1. The CDR3 region is CASSLDRGRTEAFF. The CDR3 region has the DNA TGTGCCAGCAGCTTAGACAGGGGGCGCACTGAAGCTTTCTTT.

The J gene is TRBJ1-5, the V gene TRBV5-6, with D unclear. Trimming took off 1 base at V and 0 bases at J, with 8 bases between the two ends. Per the germline V gene, CDR1 is SGHDT and CDR2 is YYEEEE. CDR3 size: 15 residues. This CDR3 reads CASSLTGFSNQPQHF. For the CDR3, the DNA is TGTGCCAGCAGCTTGACCGGGTTTAGCAATCAGCCCCAGCATTTT.

The genes are TRBV9 and TRBJ1-1, with D possibly TRBD1 on 5 matching bases. V was trimmed by 3 bases and J by 0 bases, leaving 6 bases between them. This CDR3 is built from 13 residues. Germline V CDR1 and CDR2: SGDLS, YYNGEE. Here the CDR3 reads CASSGGLNTEAFF. For the CDR3, the DNA is TGTGCCAGCAGCGGGGGCTTGAACACTGAAGCTTTCTTT.

The chain uses TRBV29-1 and TRBJ1-2; D is ambiguous. The CDR3 has 12 amino acids. CDR1 and CDR2 (germline): SQVTM, ANQGSEA. V was shortened by 1 base and J by 4 bases, with 7 bases between the two germline ends. CDR3 amino acids: CSVEGTRYGYTF. Written as DNA, the CDR3 is TGCAGCGTTGAAGGGACTCGCTATGGCTACACCTTC. The whole variable domain, filled in from reference TRBV29-1 and TRBJ1-2, reads SAVISQKPSRDICQRGTSLTIQCQVDSQVTMMFWYRQQPGQSLTLIATANQGSEATYESGFVIDKFPISRPNLTFSTLTVSNMSPEDSSIYLCSVEGTRYGYTFGSGTRLTVV.

The V gene is TRBV12-1, the J gene TRBJ1-5; the table's TRBD1 call for D was not verified on the DNA. TRBV12-1 is a documented pseudogene. CDR3 length: 14 residues. In nucleotides, the CDR3 is TGTGCCAGCAGCTTGACAGGGGGCAATCAGCCCCAGCATTTT. It is translated as CASSLTGGNQPQHF.

The CDR3 DNA reads TGTGCCAGCAGCTTACAGTACGAGCAGTACTTC. It is translated as CASSLQYEQYF. The chain links TRBV7-9 to TRBJ2-7; D is uncertain. V shed 2 bases and J shed 4 bases, with 3 bases lying between them. Germline V lookup: CDR1 SEHNR, CDR2 FQNEAQ (reference sequence). The CDR3 is 11 residues long. The full variable domain, completed using reference TRBV7-9 and TRBJ2-7, is DTGVSQNPRHKITKRGQNVTFRCDPISEHNRLYWYRQTLGQGPEFLTYFQNEAQLEKSRLLSDRFSAERPKGSFSTLEIQRTEQGDSAMYLCASSLQYEQYFGPGTRLTVT.

This clone occurred once. The chain couples TRBV11-2 to TRBJ1-3, with D possibly TRBD1 on 6 matching bases. This CDR3 contains 13 residues. Trimming took 3 bases from V and 4 from J, leaving 7 bases between them. The germline V gene encodes CDR1 SGHAT and CDR2 FQNNGV. The CDR3 region has the DNA TGTGCCAGCAGCTTCGGACAGGGAAACACCATATATTTT. Encoded protein: CASSFGQGNTIYF.

The chain employs TRBV9 and TRBJ2-3; the D gene is possibly TRBD2 (6 bases). V lost 3 bases, J lost 2 bases, and 10 bases lay in between. Germline CDR1 and CDR2: SGDLS and YYNGEE. The CDR3 extends over 14 amino acids. CDR3 sequence reads: CASSGTTLTDTQYF. The CDR3 bases are TGTGCCAGCAGCGGGACTACCCTCACAGATACGCAGTATTTT.

The chain combines TRBV5-6 with TRBJ2-1; 7 bases fit TRBD1. The V segment lost 0 bases and the J segment 7 bases; nucleotides outside the gene matches: 1. Germline assignment: CDR1 SGHDT and CDR2 YYEEEE. The CDR3 runs to 13 residues. CDR3 DNA sequence: TGTGCCAGCAGCTTGGTCAGGGGGAATGAGCAGTTCTTC. Protein: CASSLVRGNEQFF.

This chain connects TRBV7-3 to TRBJ2-2; 13 nucleotides align to TRBD2. Germline trimming cut 2 bases from V and 3 bases from J; bases unmatched to any gene: 6. CDR1 is SGHTA and CDR2 is FQGTGA in the germline V gene. There are 18 residues in the CDR3. CDR3 nucleotides: TGTGCCAGCAGCTTAGGCCTAGGACTAGCGGGGGACACCGGGGAGCTGTTTTTT. This gives the protein CASSLGLGLAGDTGELFF.

The rearrangement joins TRBV9 to TRBJ1-1; D perhaps matches TRBD1 (5 bases). CDR1 SGDLS and CDR2 YYNGEE come from the germline V gene. The CDR3 has 11 residues. With 3 bases removed from V and 5 bases from J, the gap between germline ends came to 5 bases. CDR3 nucleotides: TGTGCCAGCAGCGCAGGGACTGAAGCTTTCTTT. Translation gives CASSAGTEAFF. The complete variable domain, with remaining parts taken from reference TRBV9 and TRBJ1-1, reads DSGVTQTPKHLITATGQRVTLRCSPRSGDLSVYWYQQSLDQGLQFLIQYYNGEERAKGNILERFSAQQFPDLHSELNLSSLELGDSALYFCASSAGTEAFFGQGTRLTVV.

The V call is TRBV4-1, the J call TRBJ2-1, with TRBD1 identical over 7 bases. Germline V gives CDR1 MGHRA, CDR2 YSYEKL. V lost 1 base to trimming and J lost 0 bases; unmatched junction nucleotides: 3. The CDR3 is 16 residues long. The CDR3 DNA sequence: TGCGCCAGCAGCCAAGGCCAGGGGGTCTCCTACAATGAGCAGTTCTTC. Amino acids: CASSQGQGVSYNEQFF.

This chain links TRBV29-1 with TRBJ2-2; D possibly corresponds to TRBD1 (5 bases). Germline assignment: CDR1 SQVTM and CDR2 ANQGSEA. The CDR3 has 13 residues. V was clipped by 4 bases and J by 2 bases, with 8 bases between them. The CDR3 DNA is TGCAGCGTTGCCGACAGTAACACCGGGGAGCTGTTTTTT. Amino acid sequence: CSVADSNTGELFF.

The chain is built from TRBV29-1 and TRBJ2-1; D call uncertain. The CDR3 sequence is 12 residues long. The V end lost 4 bases, the J end lost 3 bases, and 7 bases lay between the germline ends. CDR1 is SQVTM and CDR2 is ANQGSEA in the germline V gene. The CDR3 DNA sequence: TGCAGCGTTGGAAAGGTCTACAATGAGCAGTTCTTC. This translates into CSVGKVYNEQFF.

The V gene is TRBV6-5, the J gene TRBJ2-7, with 12 bases lining up with TRBD2. The germline V gene has CDR1 MNHEY and CDR2 SVGAGI. V lost 0 bases, J lost 2 bases, and 2 bases stayed unmatched. This CDR3 spans 16 amino acids. CDR3 nucleotide sequence: TGTGCCAGCAGTTACTCTGCTAGCGGGGGGGCCTACGAGCAGTACTTC. This codes for CASSYSASGGAYEQYF.

V is TRBV4-3 and J is TRBJ1-2, with 8 bases that match TRBD1. Trimming at V came to 0 bases and at J to 3 bases, leaving 0 bases not matched to a gene. The germline V gene encodes CDR1 LGHNA and CDR2 YSLEER. CDR3 size: 14 residues. In DNA, the CDR3 is TGCGCCAGCAGCCAAGACAGGGGGCACTATGGCTACACCTTC. This sequence encodes CASSQDRGHYGYTF.

The V and J genes are TRBV6-4 and TRBJ2-5; no definite D call. This CDR3 has 12 amino acids. V lost 1 base and J lost 4, with 4 bases in between. CDR1 and CDR2 (germline): MRHNA, SNTAGT. The CDR3 nucleotides read TGTGCCAGCAGTGACTGGGGAGAGACCCAGTACTTC. This gives the protein CASSDWGETQYF.

This clone occurred once. This chain uses TRBV7-8 with TRBJ2-1; D gene unclear. This CDR3 has 13 residues. Looked up from germline, CDR1 is SGHVS and CDR2 is FQNEAQ. Trimming took 2 bases from V and 3 from J, leaving 5 bases between them. CDR3 in amino acids: CASSLMGYNEQFF. In DNA form, the CDR3 reads TGTGCCAGCAGCTTAATGGGCTACAATGAGCAGTTCTTC.

This sequence joins TRBV7-5 and TRBJ1-6; the tabulated D call, TRBD1, remains unverified against the DNA. TRBV7-5 corresponds to a pseudogene. The CDR3 has 16 residues. For the CDR3, the DNA is TGTGCCAGAAGCTCACTCCTAGGACAGGCTAATTCACCCCTCCACTTT. Encoded protein: CARSSLLGQANSPLHF.

This chain connects TRBV25-1 to TRBJ2-4; 7 bases align to TRBD1. The CDR3 runs to 13 residues. V lost 7 bases, J lost 8 bases, and 8 bases stayed unmatched. CDR1 is MGHDK and CDR2 is SYGVNS in the germline V gene. CDR3 sequence reads: CASNLLDRDIQYF. CDR3 DNA: TGTGCCAGCAATCTCCTTGACAGGGACATTCAGTACTTC.

This sequence joins TRBV4-1 and TRBJ2-7, with 7 bases identical to TRBD1. This CDR3 is built from 15 residues. J was trimmed by 0 bases and V by 0 bases; bases with no gene match: 2. Germline V lookup: CDR1 MGHRA, CDR2 YSYEKL. The CDR3 DNA reads TGCGCCAGCAGCCAAGACCCAGGGGGCTCCTACGAGCAGTACTTC. It yields the protein CASSQDPGGSYEQYF.

The chain couples TRBV9 to TRBJ1-2; D gene uncertain. Trimming took off 0 bases at V and 5 bases at J, with 5 bases between the two ends. Per germline, CDR1 SGDLS and CDR2 YYNGEE. The CDR3 spans 12 residues. The CDR3 nucleotides are TGTGCCAGCAGCGTAGGACCGTATGGCTACACCTTC. It translates to CASSVGPYGYTF.

The gene calls are TRBV30 and TRBJ1-6; D remains ambiguous. The CDR3 sequence is 11 residues long. The V end was cut by 0 bases, the J end by 7 bases, with 1 base between. CDR1 is GTSNPN and CDR2 is SVGIG in the germline V gene (reference sequence). CDR3 in DNA: TGTGCCTGGAGTGTCAATTCACCCCTCCACTTT. This sequence encodes CAWSVNSPLHF.

The J gene is TRBJ2-7, the V gene TRBV6-5; 10 nucleotides line up with TRBD1. Trimming cost V 3 bases and J 2 bases; bases outside gene matches: 1. This CDR3 is 14 amino acids long. The V gene's germline CDR1 is MNHEY and CDR2 SVGAGI. The CDR3 loop reads CASSYGQGAYEQYF. DNA for the CDR3: TGTGCCAGCAGTTATGGACAGGGGGCCTACGAGCAGTACTTC.

About this clone: This same CDR3 is encoded by further DNA sequences in the sample. The rearrangement joins TRBV30 to TRBJ2-7, with D perhaps TRBD2 (6 bases). CDR1 and CDR2 from the germline V gene are GTSNPN and SVGIG (reference sequence). This CDR3 is 12 amino acids long. The ends were cut back, 4 bases at V and 2 bases at J, with 9 bases in the middle. For the CDR3, the DNA is TGTGCCTGGACAGGCGGGGCCTACGAGCAGTACTTC. Protein product: CAWTGGAYEQYF.

The chain has TRBV30 and TRBJ2-5; 11 bases are shared with TRBD2. The CDR3 consists of 12 residues. V lost 4 bases to trimming and J lost 5 bases; unmatched junction nucleotides: 0. From germline, CDR1 is GTSNPN and CDR2 SVGIG (reference sequence). The CDR3 DNA sequence: TGTGCCTGGACTAGCGGGGGGGAGACCCAGTACTTC. Translating gives CAWTSGGETQYF.

This rearrangement joins TRBV11-2 to TRBJ2-1; 7 bases align to TRBD1. This CDR3 has 13 amino acids. Trimming at V came to 5 bases and at J to 8 bases, leaving 6 bases not matched to a gene. Germline-derived CDR1 and CDR2 are SGHAT and FQNNGV. The CDR3: CASSVRDRDEQFF. The CDR3 DNA is TGTGCCAGCAGCGTCCGGGACAGAGATGAGCAGTTCTTC.

The chain links TRBV4-2 to TRBJ2-1, with TRBD2 matching 12 bases. The CDR3 length is 14 residues. Germline V gene sequence: CDR1 LGHNA, CDR2 YNFKEQ. The J segment lost 12 bases and the V segment lost 1 base, leaving 4 bases of the junction unmatched. CDR3 bases: TGTGCCAGCAGCCAAGGGCTAGCGGGGGGGTGGCAGTTCTTC. Its translation is CASSQGLAGGWQFF.